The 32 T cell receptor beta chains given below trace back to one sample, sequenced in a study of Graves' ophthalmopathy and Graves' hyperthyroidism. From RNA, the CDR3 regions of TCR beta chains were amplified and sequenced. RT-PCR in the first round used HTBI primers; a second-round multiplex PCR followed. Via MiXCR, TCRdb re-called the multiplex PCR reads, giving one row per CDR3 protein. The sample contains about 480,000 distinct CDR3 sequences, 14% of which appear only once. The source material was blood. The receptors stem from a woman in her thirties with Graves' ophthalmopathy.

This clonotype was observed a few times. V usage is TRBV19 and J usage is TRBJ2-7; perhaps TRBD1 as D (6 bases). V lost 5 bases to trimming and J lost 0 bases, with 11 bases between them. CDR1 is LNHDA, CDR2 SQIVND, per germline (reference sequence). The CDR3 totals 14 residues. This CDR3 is CASSHQGTSYEQYF. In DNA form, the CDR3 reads TGTGCCAGTAGTCACCAGGGGACCTCCTACGAGCAGTACTTC.

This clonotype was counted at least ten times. Here the CDR3 reads CASSPPGHLYEQYF. As DNA, the CDR3 is TGTGCCAGCAGCCCACCGGGACACCTATACGAGCAGTACTTC. V usage is TRBV6-5 and J usage is TRBJ2-7, with a weak D call TRBD1 (6 bases). The CDR3 totals 14 residues. CDR1 is MNHEY and CDR2 is SVGAGI in the germline V gene. The V end was cut by 6 bases, the J end by 4 bases, with 16 bases between.

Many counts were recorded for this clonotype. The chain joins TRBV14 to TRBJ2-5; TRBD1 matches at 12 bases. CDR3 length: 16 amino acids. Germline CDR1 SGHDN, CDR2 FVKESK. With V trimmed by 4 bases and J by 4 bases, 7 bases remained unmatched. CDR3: CASSPRPGQGAETQYF. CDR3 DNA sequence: TGTGCCAGCAGCCCAAGACCGGGACAGGGGGCAGAGACCCAGTACTTC.

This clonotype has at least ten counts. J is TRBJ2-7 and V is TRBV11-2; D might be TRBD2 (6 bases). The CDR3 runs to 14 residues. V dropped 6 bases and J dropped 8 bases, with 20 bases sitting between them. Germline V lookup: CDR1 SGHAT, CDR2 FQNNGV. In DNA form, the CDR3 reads TGTGCCAGCAGACCGGGAGATTGGTTTGTAAAGCAGTACTTC. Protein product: CASRPGDWFVKQYF. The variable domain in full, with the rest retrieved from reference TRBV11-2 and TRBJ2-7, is EAGVAQSPRYKIIEKRQSVAFWCNPISGHATLYWYQQILGQGPKLLIQFQNNGVVDDSQLPKDRFSAERLKGVDSTLKIQPAKLEDSAVYLCASRPGDWFVKQYFGPGTRLTVT.

The CDR3 loop reads CASSQTGGSGNTIYF. As DNA, the CDR3 is TGTGCCAGCAGCCAGACAGGGGGCTCTGGAAACACCATATATTTT. This rearrangement joins TRBV4-2 to TRBJ1-3; 9 bases map to TRBD1. V was clipped by 3 bases and J by 0 bases; unmatched bases: 0. This CDR3 has 15 amino acids. Looked up from germline, CDR1 is LGHNA and CDR2 is YNFKEQ.

The CDR3, as DNA: TGTGCCTGGAGTGTACCTACCGGGACAGGGGCGGAGGAGCAGTACTTC. Amino acid sequence: CAWSVPTGTGAEEQYF. J is TRBJ2-7 and V is TRBV30, with 10 positions matching TRBD1. Germline lookup yields CDR1 GTSNPN and CDR2 SVGIG (reference sequence). V shed 0 bases, J shed 7 bases, and the junction held 12 bases outside the gene matches. This CDR3 region has 16 residues.

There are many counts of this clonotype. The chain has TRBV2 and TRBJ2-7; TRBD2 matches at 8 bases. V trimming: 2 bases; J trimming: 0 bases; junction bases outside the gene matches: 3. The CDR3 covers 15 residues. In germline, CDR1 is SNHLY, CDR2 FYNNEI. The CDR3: CASSENSGASYEQYF. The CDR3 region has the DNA TGTGCCAGCAGTGAAAATAGCGGGGCCTCCTACGAGCAGTACTTC.

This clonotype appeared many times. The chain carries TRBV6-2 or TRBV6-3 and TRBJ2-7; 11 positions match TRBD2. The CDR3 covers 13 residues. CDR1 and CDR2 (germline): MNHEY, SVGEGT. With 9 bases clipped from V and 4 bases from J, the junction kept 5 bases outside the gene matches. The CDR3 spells CASVGLAVYEQYF. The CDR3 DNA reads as TGTGCCAGTGTGGGACTAGCGGTATACGAGCAGTACTTC.

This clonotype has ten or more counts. The CDR3: CASSDRDTRNYGYTF. The CDR3 DNA follows: TGTGCCAGTAGTGACCGGGACACCAGGAACTATGGCTACACCTTC. The chain is built from TRBV19 and TRBJ1-2; D possibly corresponds to TRBD1 (6 bases). Per the germline V gene, CDR1 is LNHDA and CDR2 is SQIVND (reference sequence). V lost 5 bases and J 2 bases, leaving 15 bases between the germline ends. The CDR3 covers 15 residues.

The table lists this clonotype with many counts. The CDR3, as DNA: TGCAGCGTTGGTGACAGGGGAAACACCATATATTTT. The encoded protein is CSVGDRGNTIYF. This chain links TRBV29-1 with TRBJ1-3; the D gene is possibly TRBD1 (6 bases). Trimming stripped 4 bases from V and 4 bases from J, with 8 bases between. The CDR3 length is 12 residues. Germline values: CDR1 SQVTM, CDR2 ANQGSEA.

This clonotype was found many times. CDR3 sequence reads: CASSHLGLGGEQYF. As DNA, the CDR3 is TGTGCCAGCAGCCACCTCGGACTAGGTGGCGAGCAGTACTTC. The chain uses TRBV14 and TRBJ2-7; 7 bases are shared with TRBD2. V lost 3 bases, J lost 6 bases, and 8 bases stayed unmatched. The CDR3 loop spans 14 amino acids. CDR1 is SGHDN, CDR2 FVKESK, per germline. The complete variable domain, with remaining parts taken from reference TRBV14 and TRBJ2-7, reads EAGVTQFPSHSVIEKGQTVTLRCDPISGHDNLYWYRRVMGKEIKFLLHFVKESKQDESGMPNNRFLAERTGGTYSTLKVQPAELEDSGVYFCASSHLGLGGEQYFGPGTRLTVT.

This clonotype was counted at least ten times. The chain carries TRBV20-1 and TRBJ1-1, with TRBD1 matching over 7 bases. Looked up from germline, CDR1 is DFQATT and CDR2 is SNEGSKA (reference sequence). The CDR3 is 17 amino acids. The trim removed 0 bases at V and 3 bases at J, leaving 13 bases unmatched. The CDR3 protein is CSARESVTGTLYTEAFF. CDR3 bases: TGCAGTGCTAGAGAGTCGGTGACAGGGACCCTTTACACTGAAGCTTTCTTT.

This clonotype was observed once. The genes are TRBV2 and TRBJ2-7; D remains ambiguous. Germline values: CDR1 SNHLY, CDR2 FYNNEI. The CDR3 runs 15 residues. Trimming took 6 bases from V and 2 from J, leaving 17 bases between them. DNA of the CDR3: TGTGCCAGCAGCCCACCGTCCCGAATTACCTACGAGCAGTACTTC. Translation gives CASSPPSRITYEQYF. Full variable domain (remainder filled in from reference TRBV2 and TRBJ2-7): EPEVTQTPSHQVTQMGQEVILRCVPISNHLYFYWYRQILGQKVEFLVSFYNNEISEKSEIFDDQFSVERPDGSNFTLKIRSTKLEDSAMYFCASSPPSRITYEQYFGPGTRLTVT.

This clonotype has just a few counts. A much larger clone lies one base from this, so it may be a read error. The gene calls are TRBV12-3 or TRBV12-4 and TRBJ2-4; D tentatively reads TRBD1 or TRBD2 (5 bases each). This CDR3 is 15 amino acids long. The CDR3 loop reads CASSLGGLAKNIKYF. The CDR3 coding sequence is TGTGCCAGCAGTTTAGGGGGGTTAGCCAAAAACATTAAGTACTTC.

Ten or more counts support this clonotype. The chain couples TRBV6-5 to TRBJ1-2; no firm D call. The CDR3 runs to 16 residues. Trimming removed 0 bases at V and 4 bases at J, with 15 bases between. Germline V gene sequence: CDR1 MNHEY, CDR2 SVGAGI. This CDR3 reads CASSYSGGDQVYGYTF. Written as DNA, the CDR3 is TGTGCCAGCAGTTACTCGGGTGGGGATCAAGTCTATGGCTACACCTTC.

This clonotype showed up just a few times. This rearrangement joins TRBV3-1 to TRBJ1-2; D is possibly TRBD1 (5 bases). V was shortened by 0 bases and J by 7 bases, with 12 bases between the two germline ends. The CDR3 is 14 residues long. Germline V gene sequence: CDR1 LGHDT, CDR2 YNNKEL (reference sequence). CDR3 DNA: TGTGCCAGCAGCCAAGACAGGGATCGGGTTGGCTACACCTTC. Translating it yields CASSQDRDRVGYTF.

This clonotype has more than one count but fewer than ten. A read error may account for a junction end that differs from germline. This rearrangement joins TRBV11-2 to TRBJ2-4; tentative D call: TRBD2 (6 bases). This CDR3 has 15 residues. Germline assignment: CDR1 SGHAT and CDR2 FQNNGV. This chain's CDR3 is CASSLEYLGGNIKYF. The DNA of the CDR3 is TGTGCCAGCAGCTTAGAATACCTAGGAGGGAACATTAAGTACTTC.

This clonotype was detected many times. CDR3 residues: CASSPGQREMDIQYF. CDR3 bases: TGTGCCAGCAGCCCCGGACAGCGGGAGATGGACATTCAGTACTTC. The V gene is TRBV28, the J gene TRBJ2-4, with TRBD2 identical over 8 bases. The CDR3 totals 15 residues. Losses at the gene ends were 6 bases for V and 8 bases for J; bases not matched to a gene: 12. Germline lookup yields CDR1 MDHEN and CDR2 SYDVKM.

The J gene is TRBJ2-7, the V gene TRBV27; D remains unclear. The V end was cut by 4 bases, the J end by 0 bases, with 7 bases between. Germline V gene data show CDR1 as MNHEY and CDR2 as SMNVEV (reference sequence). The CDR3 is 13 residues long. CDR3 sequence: CASSWKRSYEQYF. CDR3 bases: TGTGCCAGCAGTTGGAAGCGCTCCTACGAGCAGTACTTC.

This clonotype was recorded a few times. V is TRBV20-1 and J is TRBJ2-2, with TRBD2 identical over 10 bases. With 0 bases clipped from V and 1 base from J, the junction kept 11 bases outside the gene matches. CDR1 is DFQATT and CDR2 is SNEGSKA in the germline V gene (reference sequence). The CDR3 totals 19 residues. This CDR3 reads CSARESWLAGDLNTGELFF. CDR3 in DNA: TGCAGTGCTAGAGAGTCGTGGCTAGCGGGAGACCTGAACACCGGGGAGCTGTTTTTT.

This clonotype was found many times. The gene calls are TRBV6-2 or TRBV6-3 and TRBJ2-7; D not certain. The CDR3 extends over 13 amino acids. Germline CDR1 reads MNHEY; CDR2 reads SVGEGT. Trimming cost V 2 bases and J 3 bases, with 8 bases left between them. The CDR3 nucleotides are TGTGCCAGCAGTTACGTGGTCGGCTACGAGCAGTACTTC. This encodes CASSYVVGYEQYF.

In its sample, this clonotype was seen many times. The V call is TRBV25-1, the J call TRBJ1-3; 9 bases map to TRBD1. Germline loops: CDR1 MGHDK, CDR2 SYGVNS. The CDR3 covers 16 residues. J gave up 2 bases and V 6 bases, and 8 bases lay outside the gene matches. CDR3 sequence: CASRGTGGHPGNTIYF. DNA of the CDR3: TGTGCCAGCAGGGGAACAGGGGGCCATCCTGGAAACACCATATATTTT.

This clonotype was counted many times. The CDR3 is CASSAGPARNYGYTF. DNA of the CDR3: TGTGCCAGCAGCGCCGGGCCGGCAAGAAACTATGGCTACACCTTC. V usage is TRBV7-2 and J usage is TRBJ1-2, with unresolved D. The CDR3 is 15 amino acids. Germline-derived CDR1 and CDR2 are SGHTA and FQGNSA. With 5 bases removed from V and 2 bases from J, the gap between germline ends came to 15 bases.

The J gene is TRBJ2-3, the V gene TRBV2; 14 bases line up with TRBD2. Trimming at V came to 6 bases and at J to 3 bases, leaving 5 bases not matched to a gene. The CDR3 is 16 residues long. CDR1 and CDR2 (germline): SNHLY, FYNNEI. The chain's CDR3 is CASRVGTSGGTDTQYF. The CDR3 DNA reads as TGTGCCAGCAGAGTGGGGACTAGCGGGGGAACAGATACGCAGTATTTT.

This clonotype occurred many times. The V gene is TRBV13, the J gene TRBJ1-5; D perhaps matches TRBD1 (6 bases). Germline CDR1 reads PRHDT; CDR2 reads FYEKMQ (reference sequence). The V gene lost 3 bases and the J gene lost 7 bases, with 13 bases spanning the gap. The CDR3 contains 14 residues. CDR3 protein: CASSFGQTRQPQHF. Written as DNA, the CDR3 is TGTGCCAGCAGCTTTGGACAGACCCGACAGCCCCAGCATTTT.

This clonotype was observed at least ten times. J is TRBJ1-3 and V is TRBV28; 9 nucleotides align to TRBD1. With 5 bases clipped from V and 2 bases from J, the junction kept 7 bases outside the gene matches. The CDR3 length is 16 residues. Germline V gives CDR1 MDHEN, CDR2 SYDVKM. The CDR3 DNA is TGTGCCAGCAGTGGACAGGGGACGGACACTGGAAACACCATATATTTT. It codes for CASSGQGTDTGNTIYF. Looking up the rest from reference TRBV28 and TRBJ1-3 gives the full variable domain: DVKVTQSSRYLVKRTGEKVFLECVQDMDHENMFWYRQDPGLGLRLIYFSYDVKMKEKGDIPEGYSVSREKKERFSLILESASTNQTSMYLCASSGQGTDTGNTIYFGEGSWLTVV.

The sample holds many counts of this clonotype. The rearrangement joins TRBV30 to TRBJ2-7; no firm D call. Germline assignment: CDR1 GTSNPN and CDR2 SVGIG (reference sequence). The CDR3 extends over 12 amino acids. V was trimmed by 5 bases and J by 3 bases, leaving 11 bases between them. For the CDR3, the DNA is TGTGCCTGGGGTCGACACAACTACGAGCAGTACTTC. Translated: CAWGRHNYEQYF.

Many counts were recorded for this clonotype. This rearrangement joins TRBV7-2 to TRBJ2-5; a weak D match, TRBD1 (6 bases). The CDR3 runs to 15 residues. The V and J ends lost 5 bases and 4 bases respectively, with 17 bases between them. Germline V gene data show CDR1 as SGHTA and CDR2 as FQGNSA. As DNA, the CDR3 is TGTGCCAGCAGCCCGGGGTGGCAGGGGTTAGAGACCCAGTACTTC. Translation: CASSPGWQGLETQYF.

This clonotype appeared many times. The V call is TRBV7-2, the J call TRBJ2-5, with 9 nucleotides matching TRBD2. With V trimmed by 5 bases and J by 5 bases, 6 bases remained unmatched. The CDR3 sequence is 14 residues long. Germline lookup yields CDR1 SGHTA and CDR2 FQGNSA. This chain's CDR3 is CASSKPAGGETQYF. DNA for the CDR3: TGTGCCAGCAGCAAACCCGCGGGGGGGGAGACCCAGTACTTC.

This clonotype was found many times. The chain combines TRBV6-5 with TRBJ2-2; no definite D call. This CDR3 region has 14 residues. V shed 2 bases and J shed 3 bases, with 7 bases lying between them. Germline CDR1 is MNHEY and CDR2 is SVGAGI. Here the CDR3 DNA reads TGTGCCAGCAGTTACGTGTGGGACACCGGGGAGCTGTTTTTT. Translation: CASSYVWDTGELFF.

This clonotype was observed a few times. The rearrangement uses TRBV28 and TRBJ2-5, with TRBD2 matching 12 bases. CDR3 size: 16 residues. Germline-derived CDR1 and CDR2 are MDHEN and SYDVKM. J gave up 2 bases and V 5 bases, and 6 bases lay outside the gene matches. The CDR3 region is CASSARTSGEQETQYF. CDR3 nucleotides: TGTGCCAGCAGTGCCAGGACTAGCGGGGAGCAAGAGACCCAGTACTTC.

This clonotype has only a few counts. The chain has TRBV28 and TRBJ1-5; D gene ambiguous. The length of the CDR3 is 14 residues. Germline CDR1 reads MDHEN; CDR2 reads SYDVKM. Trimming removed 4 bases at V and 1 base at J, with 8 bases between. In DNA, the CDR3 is TGTGCCAGCAGTTCGTGGAAGAGCAATCAGCCCCAGCATTTT. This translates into CASSSWKSNQPQHF.